Listed below are T cell receptor beta chains from one sample, sequenced in a study of a mutant IDH1 vaccine in newly diagnosed glioma. Produced via immunoSEQ multiplex PCR; TCRdb's table is partial and in-frame only. The repertoire includes approximately 100,000 clones, roughly 90% of them detected once, and 0.77% sits in the top ten. These TCRs' antigens remain unknown. The sequencing used PBMCs, collected from a glioma patient whose treatment included an IDH1 peptide vaccine. The source of these receptors is a woman between 45 and 65 years old with glioma. CDR3s include the opening cysteine and the closing phenylalanine or tryptophan. A D gene is named only where the DNA matches it firmly. A clone size is listed for some rows: how often the clone was seen (once, few, many), or a class if it is expanded.

V	size	D	J	DNA	CDR3
TRBV19	few	.	TRBJ2-7	TGTGCCAGTAGTATAGTTTCCAACTACGAGCAGTACTTC	CASSIVSNYEQYF
TRBV6-6	.	.	TRBJ2-7	TGTGCCAGCAGTTACTATCCCGTCTACGAGCAGTACTTC	CASSYYPVYEQYF
TRBV19	.	TRBD2	TRBJ2-1	TGTGCCAGTAGTATCCAAGGGCTAGCGGGATACAATGAGCAGTTCTTC	CASSIQGLAGYNEQFF
TRBV4-1	.	.	TRBJ2-7	TGCGCCAGCAGCCTCCAGGTGCCCTACGAGCAGTACTTC	CASSLQVPYEQYF
TRBV27	.	TRBD2	TRBJ2-7	TGTGCCAGCAGGCCCCCTCCCTCTTTATCACTAGCGGGAGGGCCCGGCGAGCAGTACTTC	CASRPPPSLSLAGGPGEQYF
TRBV27	.	TRBD2	TRBJ2-3	TGTGCCAGCAGTTTGGGGACTAGACCAGATACGCAGTATTTT	CASSLGTRPDTQYF
TRBV15	once	.	TRBJ1-2	TGTGCCACCAGCAGAGATCTTAAGGGGGGCGACTATGGCTACACCTTC	CATSRDLKGGDYGYTF
TRBV6-1	.	.	TRBJ1-2	TGTGCCAGCTCAAGAGGGTTTGGCTACACCTTC	CASSRGFGYTF
TRBV28	few	TRBD1	TRBJ1-3	TGTGCCAGCAGCTTACCGGGACAGGGAACTGGAAACACCATATATTTT	CASSLPGQGTGNTIYF
TRBV4-1	.	TRBD1	TRBJ1-3	TGCGCCAGCAGCCAACCCGGGACAGGGTTTGGAAACACCATATATTTT	CASSQPGTGFGNTIYF
TRBV7-3	.	.	TRBJ2-2	TGTGCCAGCAGCCCCCCGACGGCGGGATCGAACACCGGGGAGCTGTTTTTT	CASSPPTAGSNTGELFF
TRBV28	few	.	TRBJ2-3	TGTGCCAGCAGCCTTACCGGGACAAGGGGTACGCAGTATTTT	CASSLTGTRGTQYF
TRBV28	once	.	TRBJ1-6	TGTGCCAGCAGTCCCGCCGCGTACTCATTAGGATTTATTTCACCCCTCCACTTT	CASSPAAYSLGFISPLHF
TRBV25-1	.	TRBD2	TRBJ2-5	TGTGCCAGCTCAAACCCCGGACTAGGAGGAGAGACCCAGTACTTC	CASSNPGLGGETQYF
TRBV9	.	TRBD2	TRBJ2-5	TGTGCCAGCAGCGTAGGGCCGACTAGCGGTCAAGAGACCCAGTACTTC	CASSVGPTSGQETQYF
TRBV30	.	TRBD2	TRBJ2-5	TGTGCCTGGAGTGTACTTACTAGCGGGAGTAGGGTCCAGTACTTC	CAWSVLTSGSRVQYF
TRBV21-1	.	.	TRBJ2-7	TGTGCCAGCAGCAAAGTAGGTGGCGAGCTAGGGGTCAACCAACACCCAAAAGAGGAGCAGTACTTC	CASSKVGGELGVNQHPKEEQYF
TRBV27	.	TRBD1	TRBJ2-7	TGTGCCAGCAGTTACCGACAGGGGGCGAACGAGCAGTACTTC	CASSYRQGANEQYF
TRBV30	.	TRBD2	TRBJ2-1	TGTGCCTGGAGTATGAATAGCGGGACTGAGCAGTTCTTC	CAWSMNSGTEQFF
TRBV16	.	.	TRBJ2-7	TGTGCCAGCAGCCATCACCGACTTCCCTACGAGCAGTACTTC	CASSHHRLPYEQYF
TRBV7-8	few	.	TRBJ1-5	TGTGCCAGCAGCTCCCTTTGGTATAGCAATCAGCCCCAGCATTTT	CASSSLWYSNQPQHF
TRBV28	.	TRBD1	TRBJ2-1	TGTGCCAGCAGTTCCCTTTTTCGGGGACAGAAATCATCGAAAGCATACAATGAGCAGTTCTTC	CASSSLFRGQKSSKAYNEQFF